The TCR beta chain under discussion was sequenced for a study of cytomegalovirus exposure and HLA in healthy donors. Study-wide points: Many donors carried some public TCRs, although rarity characterized most TCR sequences. By a later analysis, the bulk of CMV-associated TCR beta chains appeared HLA-restricted.

Germline values: CDR1 MGHRA, CDR2 YSYEKL. J was trimmed by 2 bases and V by 0 bases; bases with no gene match: 8. The CDR3 runs to 18 residues. Concerning this clone itself: As yet, its antigen is unknown.

PCR amplification relied on 60 Vbeta primers (plus 13 Jbeta primers). Data came from immunoSEQ multiplex PCR; TCRdb stores just in-frame clones and leaves some out. The sample lists some 150,000 clones; over 75% were seen once. The chain recombines TRBV4-1 with TRBJ1-5; 9 bases match TRBD1. The origin of this receptor is a man aged 30 to 45 in good health and CMV-seropositive. Source material: PBMCs. The CDR3 DNA follows: TGCGCCAGCAGCCAAGAAGACAGGGGGGGTTTTGGCAATCAGCCCCAGCATTTT. This sequence encodes CASSQEDRGGFGNQPQHF.